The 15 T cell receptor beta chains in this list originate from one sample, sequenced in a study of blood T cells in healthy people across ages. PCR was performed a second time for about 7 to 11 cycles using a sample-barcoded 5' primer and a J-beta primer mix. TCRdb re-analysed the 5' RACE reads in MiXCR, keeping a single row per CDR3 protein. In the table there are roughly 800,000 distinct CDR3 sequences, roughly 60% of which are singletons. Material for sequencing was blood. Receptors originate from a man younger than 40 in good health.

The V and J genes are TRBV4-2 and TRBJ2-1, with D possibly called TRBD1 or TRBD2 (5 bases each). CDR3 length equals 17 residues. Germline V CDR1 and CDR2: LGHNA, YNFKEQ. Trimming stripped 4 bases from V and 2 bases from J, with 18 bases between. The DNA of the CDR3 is TGTGCCAGCAGCCTTTCTAACCGGGACCCGGCCTACAATGAGCAGTTCTTC. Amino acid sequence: CASSLSNRDPAYNEQFF.

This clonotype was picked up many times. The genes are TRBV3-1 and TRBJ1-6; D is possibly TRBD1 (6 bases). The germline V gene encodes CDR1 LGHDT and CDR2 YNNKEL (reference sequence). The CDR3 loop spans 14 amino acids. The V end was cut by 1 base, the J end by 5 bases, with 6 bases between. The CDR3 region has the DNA TGTGCCAGCAGCCAAGGGACAGATAATTCACCCCTCCACTTT. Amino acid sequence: CASSQGTDNSPLHF.

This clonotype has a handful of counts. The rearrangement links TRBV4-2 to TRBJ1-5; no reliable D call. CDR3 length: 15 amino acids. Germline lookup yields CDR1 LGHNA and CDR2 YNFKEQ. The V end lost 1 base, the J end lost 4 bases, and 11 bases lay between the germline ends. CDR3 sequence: CASSQAVGRNQPQHF. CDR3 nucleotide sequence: TGTGCCAGCAGCCAAGCGGTTGGACGGAATCAGCCCCAGCATTTT.

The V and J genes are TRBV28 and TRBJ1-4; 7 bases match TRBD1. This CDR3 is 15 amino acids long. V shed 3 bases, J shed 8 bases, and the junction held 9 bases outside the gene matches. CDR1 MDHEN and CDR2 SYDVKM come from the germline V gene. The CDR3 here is CASSLGGAGGEKLFF. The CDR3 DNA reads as TGTGCCAGCAGTTTGGGGGGGGCAGGGGGAGAAAAACTGTTTTTT.

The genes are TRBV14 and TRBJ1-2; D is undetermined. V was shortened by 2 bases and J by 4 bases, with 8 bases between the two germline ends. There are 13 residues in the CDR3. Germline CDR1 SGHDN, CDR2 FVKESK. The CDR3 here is CASSQIPFYGYTF. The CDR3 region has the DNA TGTGCCAGCAGCCAAATTCCCTTCTATGGCTACACCTTC.

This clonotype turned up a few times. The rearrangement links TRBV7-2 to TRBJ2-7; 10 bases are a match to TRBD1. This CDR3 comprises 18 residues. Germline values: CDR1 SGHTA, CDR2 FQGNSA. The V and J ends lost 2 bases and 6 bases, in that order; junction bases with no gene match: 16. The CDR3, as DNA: TGTGCCAGCAGCTTAAGGGTCGGGGGGACAGGGGAAATTCTCGAGCAGTACTTC. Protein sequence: CASSLRVGGTGEILEQYF.

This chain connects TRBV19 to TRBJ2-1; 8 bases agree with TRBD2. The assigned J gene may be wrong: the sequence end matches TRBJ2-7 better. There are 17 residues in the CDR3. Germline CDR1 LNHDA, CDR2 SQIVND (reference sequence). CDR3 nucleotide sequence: TGTGCCAGTAGTACCAGCGACGGGGGGGAGCACTACAATGAGCAGTACTTC. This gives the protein CASSTSDGGEHYNEQYF.

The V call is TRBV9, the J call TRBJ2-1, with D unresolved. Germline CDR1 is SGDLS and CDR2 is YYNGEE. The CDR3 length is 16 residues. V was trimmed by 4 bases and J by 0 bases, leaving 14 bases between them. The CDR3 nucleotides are TGTGCCAGCAGCCCACATCCCACGAGCTCCTACAATGAGCAGTTCTTC. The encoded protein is CASSPHPTSSYNEQFF.

The CDR3 sequence is CASSLATRNNEQFF. The CDR3 DNA follows: TGCGCCAGCAGCTTGGCGACACGCAACAATGAGCAGTTCTTC. The chain recombines TRBV5-1 with TRBJ2-1; D is unclear. V was shortened by 0 bases and J by 5 bases, with 9 bases between the two germline ends. There are 14 residues in the CDR3. The V gene's germline CDR1 is SGHRS and CDR2 YFSETQ.

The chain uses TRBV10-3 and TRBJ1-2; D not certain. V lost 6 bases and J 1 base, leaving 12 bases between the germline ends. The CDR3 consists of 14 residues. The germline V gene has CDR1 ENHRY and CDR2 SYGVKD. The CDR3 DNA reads TGTGCCATCAGGCCCGGGTGGGATAACTATGGCTACACCTTC. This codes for CAIRPGWDNYGYTF.

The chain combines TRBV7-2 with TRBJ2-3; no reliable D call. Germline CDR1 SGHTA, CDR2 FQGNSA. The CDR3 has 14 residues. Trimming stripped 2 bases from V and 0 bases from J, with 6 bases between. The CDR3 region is CASSLPASTDTQYF. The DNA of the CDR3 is TGTGCCAGCAGCTTACCAGCGAGCACAGATACGCAGTATTTT.

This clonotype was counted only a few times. CDR3 in amino acids: CASRGTGVIGQDTQYF. As DNA, the CDR3 is TGTGCCAGCAGAGGGACAGGGGTGATCGGCCAAGATACGCAGTATTTT. The chain combines TRBV2 with TRBJ2-3, with TRBD1 matching over 10 bases. CDR3 size: 16 residues. Germline V gives CDR1 SNHLY, CDR2 FYNNEI. The junction had 11 bases not matched to a gene; V was cut back by 6 bases and J by 5 bases.

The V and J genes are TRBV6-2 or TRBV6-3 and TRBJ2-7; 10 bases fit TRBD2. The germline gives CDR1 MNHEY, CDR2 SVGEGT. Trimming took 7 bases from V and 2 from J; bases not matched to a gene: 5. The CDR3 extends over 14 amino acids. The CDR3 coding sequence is TGTGCCAGCATGTGGACTAGCGGAGCCTACGAGCAGTACTTC. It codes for CASMWTSGAYEQYF.

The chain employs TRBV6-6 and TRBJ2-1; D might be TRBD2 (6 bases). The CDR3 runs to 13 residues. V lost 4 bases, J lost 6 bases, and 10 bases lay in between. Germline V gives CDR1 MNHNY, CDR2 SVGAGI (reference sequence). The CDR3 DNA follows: TGTGCCAGCAGTTGGGGGGTGGGCAATGAGCAGTTCTTC. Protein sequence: CASSWGVGNEQFF.

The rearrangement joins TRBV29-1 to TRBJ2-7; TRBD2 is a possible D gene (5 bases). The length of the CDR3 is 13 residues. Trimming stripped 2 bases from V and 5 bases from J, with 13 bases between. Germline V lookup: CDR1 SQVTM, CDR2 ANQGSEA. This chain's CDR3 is CSVETSKRHEQYF. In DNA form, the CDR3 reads TGCAGCGTTGAAACTAGTAAACGGCACGAGCAGTACTTC.